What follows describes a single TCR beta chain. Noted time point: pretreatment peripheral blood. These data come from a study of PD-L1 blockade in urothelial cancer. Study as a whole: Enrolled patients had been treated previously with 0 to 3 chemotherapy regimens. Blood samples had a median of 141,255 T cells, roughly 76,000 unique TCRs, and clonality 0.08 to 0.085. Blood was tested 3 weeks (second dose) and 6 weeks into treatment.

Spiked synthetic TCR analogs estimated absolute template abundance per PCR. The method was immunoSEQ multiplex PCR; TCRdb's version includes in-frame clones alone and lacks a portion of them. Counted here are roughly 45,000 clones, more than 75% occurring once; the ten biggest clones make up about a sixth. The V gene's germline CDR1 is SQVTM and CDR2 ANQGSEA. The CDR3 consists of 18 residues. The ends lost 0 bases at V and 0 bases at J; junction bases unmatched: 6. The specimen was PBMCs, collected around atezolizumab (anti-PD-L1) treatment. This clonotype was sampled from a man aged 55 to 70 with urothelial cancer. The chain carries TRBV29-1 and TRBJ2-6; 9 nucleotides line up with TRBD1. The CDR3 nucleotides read TGCAGCGTTGAAGAACCGGGACAGGGACTCTCTGGGGCCAACGTCCTGACTTTC. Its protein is CSVEEPGQGLSGANVLTF.